This TCR beta chain was identified during a study of CD8 T cells in ankylosing spondylitis. V was clipped by 1 base and J by 6 bases; unmatched bases: 6. The CDR3 runs to 18 residues. Germline V gene lookup returns CDR1 LGHDT and CDR2 YNNKEL (reference sequence). As for this clonotype: Its antigen is still unknown.

Study-level results: Several highly homologous variants made up a TCR beta motif that seemed to typify ankylosing spondylitis blood. Reportedly, disease-linked clones are significantly enriched in ankylosing spondylitis patients' matched synovial fluid. Earlier literature documents some of the motif variants in reactive arthritis synovial fluid and blood.

One entry per CDR3 protein results from TCRdb running MiXCR on the 5' RACE reads. The sample contains a few hundred thousand distinct CDR3 sequences, 20% to 25% of which appear only once. This receptor was taken from a male donor with ankylosing spondylitis. The V call is TRBV3-1, the J call TRBJ2-1; TRBD2 matches 16 bases. Material for sequencing was blood, either unsorted or a sorted T cell fraction (not recorded which). CDR3 protein: CASSQVSGTSGRANEQFF. CDR3 DNA: TGTGCCAGCAGCCAAGTTTCCGGGACTAGCGGGAGGGCCAATGAGCAGTTCTTC.